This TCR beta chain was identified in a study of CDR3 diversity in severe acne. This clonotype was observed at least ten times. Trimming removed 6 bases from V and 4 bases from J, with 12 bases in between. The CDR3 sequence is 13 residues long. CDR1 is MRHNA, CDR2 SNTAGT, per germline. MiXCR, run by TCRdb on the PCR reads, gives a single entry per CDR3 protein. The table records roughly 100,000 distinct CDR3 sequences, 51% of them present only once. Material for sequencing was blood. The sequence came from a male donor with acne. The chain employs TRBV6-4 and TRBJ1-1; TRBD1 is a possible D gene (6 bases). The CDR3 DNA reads TGTGCCAGCAGCGAAACAGGGTCCACTGAAGCTTTCTTT. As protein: CASSETGSTEAFF.